The TCR beta chain described here comes from a study of CD8+CD57+ T cells in acquired aplastic anemia. Across the study: Across the sorted CD4+ and CD8+ cells, DNA amounts averaged 3.2 ug. Study-level findings and limits: CD8+ Simpson's diversity showed no significant patient-control difference. Common to patients and controls were roughly 30 CD8+ CDR3 sequences.

Individuals selected for sequencing had exhibited CD8+CD57+ cell expansion on flow cytometry. Every patient presented with severe acquired aplastic anemia. As concerns this clonotype: Its antigen remains unidentified.

Using genomic DNA as the template, TCR beta VDJ and CDR3 profiling was carried out. TCRdb analysed the reads with MiXCR anew, one entry per CDR3 protein. The sample has approximately 470,000 distinct CDR3 sequences; around 32% are singletons. This receptor was taken from a human donor with aplastic anemia. The material sequenced was sorted CD4+, CD8+, or CD8+CD57+ T cells (not recorded which) from PBMCs.

The CDR3 protein is CASSSPGIEKLFF. CDR3 bases: TGCGCCAGTTCCTCGCCGGGGATTGAAAAACTGTTTTTT. The chain uses TRBV5-1 and TRBJ1-4; D is unclear. The CDR3 sequence is 13 residues long. Trimming cost V 8 bases and J 7 bases, with 15 bases left between them. Germline assignment: CDR1 SGHRS and CDR2 YFSETQ.